This T cell receptor beta chain was retrieved from a study of blood T cell repertoires in COVID-19. Turning to the study itself: The United States, Italy and Spain were the sources of the acute and convalescent COVID-19 samples. PBMCs, B-cell-depleted T cells, or T cells were the source of the cDNA or gDNA that made up the material.

This clone was detected a few times. CDR1 is SGDLS and CDR2 is YYNGEE in the germline V gene. The CDR3 totals 13 residues. Trimming took off 7 bases at V and 4 bases at J, with 12 bases between the two ends. Original processing methods: Estimation of nucleated cell counts relied on the amplification of reference gene primers. Assay: immunoSEQ multiplex PCR; the TCRdb copy retains only in-frame clones and omits some. V and J calls and clone size are those listed in that table; D and trimming were worked out from the DNA. The sample has some 180,000 clones; approximately 85% are singletons. Input material: peripheral blood. The sequence derives from a woman between 55 and 75 years old with acute or convalescent COVID-19. V and J are TRBV9 and TRBJ1-5; D remains ambiguous. CDR3: CASRHRPNQPQHF. DNA for the CDR3: TGTGCCAGCCGACACCGCCCGAATCAGCCCCAGCATTTT.